These 14 T cell receptor beta chains originate from one sample sequenced in a study of cytomegalovirus exposure and HLA in healthy donors listed by TCRdb under 2017. The library was generated by the immunoSEQ multiplex PCR assay. For the multiplex PCR, a mixture combining 60 forward primers for TCR Vbeta segments and 13 reverse primers for TCR Jbeta segments was used. Not all clones reach the TCRdb copy of this immuneACCESS table, which keeps in-frame sequences only. Checked studies attribute under half of the gap to unresolved V genes and leave the rest unexplained. Recorded for this sample are over 150,000 clones; about 78% of them occurred a single time. The ten largest clones represent just under 3% of the sample. The sequenced material came from PBMCs. The receptors were gathered from a woman in her thirties in good health and CMV-seronegative.

The chain has TRBV4-1 and TRBJ2-3, with 8 positions matching TRBD2. Germline assignment: CDR1 MGHRA and CDR2 YSYEKL. This CDR3 comprises 15 residues. The V and J ends lost 5 bases and 6 bases, in that order; junction bases with no gene match: 10. DNA for the CDR3: TGCGCCAGCAGCTACTTAGCGGGGCCTCTGGATACGCAGTATTTT. This codes for CASSYLAGPLDTQYF.

This clone was detected only once. The chain has TRBV9 and TRBJ2-7; 10 bases line up with TRBD2. CDR3 length: 16 residues. Germline loops: CDR1 SGDLS, CDR2 YYNGEE. V trimming: 0 bases; J trimming: 1 base; junction bases outside the gene matches: 4. DNA for the CDR3: TGTGCCAGCAGCGTAGGAGGTAGCGGGGGGTCCTACGAGCAGTACTTC. This encodes CASSVGGSGGSYEQYF.

The chain is built from TRBV4-2 and TRBJ1-3, with D hard to call. CDR1 is LGHNA and CDR2 is YNFKEQ in the germline V gene. The CDR3 covers 16 residues. V lost 2 bases, J lost 0 bases, and 11 bases lay in between. In nucleotides, the CDR3 is TGTGCCAGCAGCCAATCCACTAGCACCTCTGGAAACACCATATATTTT. Amino acid sequence: CASSQSTSTSGNTIYF.

This clone occurred a few times. This sequence joins TRBV5-5 and TRBJ1-2; 10 bases map to TRBD1. Losses at the gene ends were 5 bases for V and 2 bases for J; bases not matched to a gene: 9. CDR3 length: 16 amino acids. CDR1 is SGHKS, CDR2 YYEKEE, per germline (reference sequence). The CDR3 DNA sequence: TGTGCCAGCAGGAAGCCGGGACAGGGGCCAAACTATGGCTACACCTTC. Translation: CASRKPGQGPNYGYTF.

This clone was found a few times. The chain joins TRBV2 to TRBJ1-2, with a weak D call TRBD1 (5 bases). Germline assignment: CDR1 SNHLY and CDR2 FYNNEI. Trimming pared 7 bases from V and 0 bases from J, leaving 9 bases between. CDR3 length equals 13 residues. The CDR3 sequence: CASTDTANYGYTF. The CDR3 region has the DNA TGTGCCAGCACGGACACCGCTAACTATGGCTACACCTTC.

V and J are TRBV27 and TRBJ1-1; D gene uncertain. CDR1 and CDR2 (germline): MNHEY, SMNVEV (reference sequence). V lost 0 bases to trimming and J lost 5 bases, with 13 bases between them. CDR3 length: 15 amino acids. DNA for the CDR3: TGTGCCAGCAGTTTATCGTTCATCGGGGATACTGAAGCTTTCTTT. Translating gives CASSLSFIGDTEAFF.

This sequence joins TRBV5-6 and TRBJ2-3, with a tentative D call TRBD1 (6 bases). Germline-derived CDR1 and CDR2 are SGHDT and YYEEEE. The CDR3 spans 12 residues. V was clipped by 7 bases and J by 4 bases, with 10 bases between them. The CDR3 sequence is CASGPGADTQYF. In DNA, the CDR3 is TGTGCCAGCGGACCAGGGGCAGATACGCAGTATTTT.

A remark on this clone: A junction end diverges from the germline sequence, so it may reflect a read error. The same CDR3 also results from other DNA sequences found in this sample. The rearrangement joins TRBV4-1 to TRBJ1-2, with 8 bases identical to TRBD1. CDR1 MGHRA and CDR2 YSYEKL come from the germline V gene. This CDR3 is 14 amino acids long. The CDR3 sequence: CASSQGGQDYGYTF. CDR3 nucleotides: TGCGCCAGCAGTCAAGGGGGACAGGATTATGGCTACACCTTC.

CDR3 nucleotide sequence: TGTGCCTGGAGTGTAGAGGAGACCCAGTACTTC. Its protein is CAWSVEETQYF. The V and J genes are TRBV30 and TRBJ2-5; no definite D call. Looked up from germline, CDR1 is GTSNPN and CDR2 is SVGIG (reference sequence). This CDR3 contains 11 residues. V shed 0 bases and J shed 5 bases, with 4 bases lying between them.

The chain combines TRBV4-1 with TRBJ2-1; TRBD2 agrees at 10 bases. The V segment lost 0 bases and the J segment 4 bases; nucleotides outside the gene matches: 3. The CDR3 has 16 residues. The V gene's germline CDR1 is MGHRA and CDR2 YSYEKL. The CDR3 region is CASSQDKAGGYNEQFF. CDR3 in DNA: TGCGCCAGCAGCCAAGACAAAGCGGGGGGGTACAATGAGCAGTTCTTC.

The chain joins TRBV7-9 to TRBJ2-7; TRBD1 matches 8 bases. The CDR3 is made up of 14 amino acids. The V gene's germline CDR1 is SEHNR and CDR2 FQNEAQ (reference sequence). J lost 4 bases, V lost 7 bases, and 9 bases had no gene match. CDR3 residues: CASTRQGPLYEQYF. CDR3 DNA sequence: TGTGCCAGCACCAGACAGGGGCCCCTTTACGAGCAGTACTTC.

This clone has more than one count but fewer than ten. The J gene is TRBJ2-2, the V gene TRBV9; D is undetermined. The CDR3 loop spans 12 amino acids. Germline assignment: CDR1 SGDLS and CDR2 YYNGEE. V was clipped by 1 base and J by 5 bases, with 3 bases between them. CDR3 sequence reads: CASSVITGELFF. The CDR3, as DNA: TGTGCCAGCAGCGTAATAACCGGGGAGCTGTTTTTT. The variable domain in full, completed from reference TRBV9 and TRBJ2-2, reads DSGVTQTPKHLITATGQRVTLRCSPRSGDLSVYWYQQSLDQGLQFLIQYYNGEERAKGNILERFSAQQFPDLHSELNLSSLELGDSALYFCASSVITGELFFGEGSRLTVL.

In its sample, this clone was seen a few times. The genes are TRBV7-9 and TRBJ2-7, with 7 bases identical to TRBD2. The CDR3 spans 15 residues. The V segment lost 5 bases and the J segment 0 bases; nucleotides outside the gene matches: 7. CDR1 and CDR2 from the germline V gene are SEHNR and FQNEAQ (reference sequence). CDR3 in DNA: TGTGCCAGCAGCCTCCAAGGCGGGAGCTCCTACGAGCAGTACTTC. Translating gives CASSLQGGSSYEQYF.

For this clone: This sample includes further DNA sequences coding for the same CDR3. The CDR3 loop reads CASSVGQAYEQYF. DNA for the CDR3: TGTGCCAGCAGTGTGGGACAGGCCTACGAGCAGTACTTC. The chain carries TRBV27 and TRBJ2-7, with TRBD1 matching over 8 bases. This CDR3 spans 13 amino acids. The V and J ends lost 5 bases and 2 bases, in that order; junction bases with no gene match: 2. The germline V gene has CDR1 MNHEY and CDR2 SMNVEV (reference sequence).